This T cell receptor (beta chain) emerged from a study of blood T cell repertoires in COVID-19. Turning to the study itself: Spain, Italy and the United States supplied samples that represented acute and convalescent COVID-19.

In the authors' methods: Researchers report that nucleated cell counts were estimated from reference gene primer amplification. Sequenced by immunoSEQ multiplex PCR; TCRdb stores in-frame clones only, minus some. That table is the source of V, J and clone size, and D and trimming were worked out from the DNA. The table shows 250,000 or so clones, with roughly 84% occurring only once. V lost 2 bases, J lost 1 base, and 18 bases lay in between. The length of the CDR3 is 18 residues. Cohort assignment relied on participant-reported clinical history. The sequence derives from a man aged 50 to 59 who had recovered from COVID-19. The sequenced material came from PBMCs or T cells enriched from blood (not recorded which). The V gene is TRBV23-1, the J gene TRBJ1-5; TRBD1 is a possible D gene (5 bases). TRBV23-1 is classed as an ORF, of uncertain function. The CDR3 here is CASSQRAGFEWSNQPQHF. CDR3 bases: TGCGCCAGCAGTCAAAGGGCAGGGTTCGAATGGAGCAATCAGCCCCAGCATTTT.